Listed here are 18 T cell receptor beta chains from one sample, sequenced in a study of identical twins. MiXCR was run by TCRdb on the 5' RACE reads, yielding one entry per CDR3 protein. The sample lists 1,800,000 or so distinct CDR3 sequences, under 35% occurring once. The sequencing sample was made of cord blood. The source is a newborn girl in good health.

The V gene is TRBV7-6, the J gene TRBJ2-1; 9 bases align to TRBD2. TRBJ2-7 explains the end of the DNA better; the J call may be wrong. The CDR3 totals 15 residues. Germline values: CDR1 SGHVS, CDR2 FNYEAQ. The CDR3 is CASSSLAGSLNEQYF. Here the CDR3 DNA reads TGTGCCAGCAGCTCCCTAGCGGGGTCTCTCAATGAGCAGTACTTC.

The chain is built from TRBV5-6 and TRBJ2-1; 13 nucleotides align to TRBD2. This CDR3 spans 15 amino acids. Germline V gene data show CDR1 as SGHDT and CDR2 as YYEEEE. V lost 2 bases and J lost 9; bases outside the gene matches: 5. The CDR3 here is CASSFSGLAGLEQFF. The CDR3 DNA reads as TGTGCCAGCAGCTTTTCGGGACTAGCGGGGCTTGAGCAGTTCTTC.

The chain couples TRBV28 to TRBJ1-4, with 7 positions matching TRBD1. Germline CDR1 MDHEN, CDR2 SYDVKM. V trimming: 8 bases; J trimming: 4 bases; junction bases outside the gene matches: 4. There are 13 residues in the CDR3. CDR3 amino acids: CASQGVINEKLFF. CDR3 bases: TGTGCCAGCCAGGGGGTGATTAATGAAAAACTGTTTTTT. The whole variable domain, remainder taken from reference TRBV28 and TRBJ1-4, is DVKVTQSSRYLVKRTGEKVFLECVQDMDHENMFWYRQDPGLGLRLIYFSYDVKMKEKGDIPEGYSVSREKKERFSLILESASTNQTSMYLCASQGVINEKLFFGSGTQLSVL.

The chain couples TRBV12-3 or TRBV12-4 to TRBJ1-5; D unclear. Trimming left V 2 bases short and J 0 bases short, with 5 bases between. The CDR3 extends over 14 amino acids. The CDR3 protein is CASSLTTSNQPQHF. In DNA, the CDR3 is TGTGCCAGCAGTTTAACGACTAGCAATCAGCCCCAGCATTTT.

The table lists this clonotype with a few counts. The rearrangement joins TRBV4-2 to TRBJ1-4; the D gene is possibly TRBD1 (6 bases). V was cut by 1 base and J by 6 bases, with 12 bases left in between. Per the germline V gene, CDR1 is LGHNA and CDR2 is YNFKEQ. The CDR3 contains 15 residues. The CDR3 loop reads CASSQVGTPDEKLFF. The CDR3 DNA sequence: TGTGCCAGCAGCCAAGTAGGGACACCGGATGAAAAACTGTTTTTT.

The chain couples TRBV20-1 to TRBJ1-1; TRBD1 matches 7 bases. Losses at the gene ends were 1 base for V and 0 bases for J; bases not matched to a gene: 5. Germline values: CDR1 DFQATT, CDR2 SNEGSKA (reference sequence). This CDR3 is 15 amino acids long. The CDR3 protein is CSARGQGTMNTEAFF. CDR3 in DNA: TGCAGTGCTAGAGGACAGGGAACCATGAACACTGAAGCTTTCTTT.

In its sample, this clonotype was seen a few times. The chain employs TRBV13 and TRBJ2-1; D perhaps matches TRBD2 (6 bases). CDR1 PRHDT and CDR2 FYEKMQ come from the germline V gene (reference sequence). The CDR3 runs to 16 residues. V gave up 1 base and J gave up 3 bases, with 13 bases separating them. The CDR3 bases are TGTGCCAGCAGCTTAGAAGGGGCTAGCGACTACAATGAGCAGTTCTTC. It specifies CASSLEGASDYNEQFF.

This clonotype has just a few counts. The chain's CDR3 is CASSFVTTGRGSEQYF. CDR3 sequence (DNA): TGTGCCAGCAGCTTTGTAACGACCGGGAGAGGGTCCGAGCAGTACTTC. The V gene is TRBV13, the J gene TRBJ2-7, with a tentative D call TRBD2 (6 bases). The CDR3 contains 16 residues. Germline values: CDR1 PRHDT, CDR2 FYEKMQ (reference sequence). Trimming took off 3 bases at V and 6 bases at J, with 21 bases between the two ends.

This rearrangement joins TRBV20-1 to TRBJ2-3, with unresolved D. V was clipped by 3 bases and J by 6 bases, with 7 bases between them. Germline CDR1 reads DFQATT; CDR2 reads SNEGSKA (reference sequence). The CDR3 runs to 11 residues. The DNA of the CDR3 is TGCAGTGCTAGTAGTCGGGATACGCAGTATTTT. It is translated as CSASSRDTQYF.

Only a few counts were recorded for this clonotype. The chain is built from TRBV29-1 and TRBJ1-2; no clear D. Per germline, CDR1 SQVTM and CDR2 ANQGSEA. The CDR3 sequence is 13 residues long. V dropped 4 bases and J dropped 8 bases, with 17 bases sitting between them. As DNA, the CDR3 is TGCAGCGTTGGCCGGCTCCTCTTGGACGGCTACACCTTC. Translating it yields CSVGRLLLDGYTF.

This clonotype has a count of ten or more. The chain links TRBV29-1 to TRBJ1-2; D ambiguous. Germline V gene sequence: CDR1 SQVTM, CDR2 ANQGSEA. The CDR3 is made up of 13 amino acids. V lost 8 bases, J lost 4 bases, and 17 bases lay in between. The CDR3 nucleotides read TGCAGCACCTACCGCGGGCCCTCCTATGGCTACACCTTC. It codes for CSTYRGPSYGYTF.

A few counts support this clonotype. In DNA form, the CDR3 reads TGCAGTGGGAGCGGGGACAGGGCGTTTCAGCCCCAGCATTTT. As protein: CSGSGDRAFQPQHF. V usage is TRBV20-1 and J usage is TRBJ1-5, with 9 bases fitting TRBD1. V shed 7 bases and J 6 bases; nucleotides not matched to a gene: 10. The length of the CDR3 is 14 residues. Germline V CDR1 and CDR2: DFQATT, SNEGSKA (reference sequence).

This chain uses TRBV19 with TRBJ1-1, with 8 bases aligning to TRBD1. Trimming at V came to 8 bases and at J to 0 bases, leaving 2 bases not matched to a gene. The germline CDR1 and CDR2 sequences are LNHDA and SQIVND (reference sequence). The CDR3 covers 13 residues. CDR3 sequence reads: CASGDRLNTEAFF. The CDR3 DNA reads TGTGCCAGTGGGGACAGGTTGAACACTGAAGCTTTCTTT.

This clonotype has just a few counts. This chain links TRBV5-1 with TRBJ2-1, with 15 bases that match TRBD2. The closer fit of TRBJ2-7 to the DNA end suggests the J call may be wrong. CDR1 is SGHRS and CDR2 is YFSETQ in the germline V gene. This CDR3 comprises 20 residues. The CDR3 loop is CASSLFPGTSGGPSYNEQYF. CDR3 DNA sequence: TGCGCCAGCAGCTTATTTCCCGGGACTAGCGGGGGGCCCTCCTACAATGAGCAGTACTTC.

This clonotype showed up just a few times. The chain combines TRBV5-1 with TRBJ2-7; TRBD2 matches at 9 bases. The germline CDR1 and CDR2 sequences are SGHRS and YFSETQ. Germline trimming cut 3 bases from V and 2 bases from J; bases unmatched to any gene: 6. The CDR3 covers 15 residues. CDR3 loop: CASSSGAGGPYEQYF. As DNA, the CDR3 is TGCGCCAGCAGCTCGGGAGCGGGAGGACCCTACGAGCAGTACTTC.

The rearrangement joins TRBV5-1 to TRBJ2-7; 7 bases agree with TRBD1. Matching the DNA end better, TRBJ2-5 makes the J call doubtful. CDR1 is SGHRS, CDR2 YFSETQ, per germline. The length of the CDR3 is 13 residues. CDR3 protein: CASSVSQGLTQYF. The DNA of the CDR3 is TGCGCCAGCAGCGTTTCACAGGGGCTGACCCAGTACTTC.

The V and J genes are TRBV20-1 and TRBJ2-7; TRBD2 matches at 7 bases. Trimming removed 2 bases from V and 3 bases from J; junction bases left unmatched: 16. Per germline, CDR1 DFQATT and CDR2 SNEGSKA (reference sequence). This CDR3 is 17 amino acids long. For the CDR3, the DNA is TGCAGTGCTAGATTCCCAACCCCAGCGGGATCCTTCTACGAGCAGTACTTC. Residues: CSARFPTPAGSFYEQYF.

This clonotype was seen more than once but under ten times. V gene TRBV7-2 combines with J gene TRBJ2-1, with 10 bases that match TRBD2. This CDR3 contains 15 residues. V trimming: 3 bases; J trimming: 6 bases; junction bases outside the gene matches: 5. From germline, CDR1 is SGHTA and CDR2 FQGNSA. The CDR3 loop is CASSLWPSGGNEQFF. The DNA for the CDR3 is TGTGCCAGCAGCTTGTGGCCTAGCGGGGGCAATGAGCAGTTCTTC.